A single T cell receptor beta chain is shown here with its context. Its target is not known. MiXCR, run by TCRdb on the RT-PCR reads, gives a single entry per CDR3 protein. The sample carries 550,000 to 650,000 distinct CDR3 sequences, about 11% recorded once. This entry is derived from a study of response to subunit inactivated influenza vaccine. This CDR3 is 13 amino acids long. CDR1 is DFQATT, CDR2 SNEGSKA, per germline (reference sequence). V was clipped by 2 bases and J by 6 bases; unmatched bases: 4. Study-level results: Authors suggested that a seasonal influenza vaccination recruits few new T cells each time.

Sequencing was performed on PBMCs from blood, taken on the day of vaccination. This TCR was sampled from a man in his forties or fifties who received an inactivated influenza vaccine. The rearrangement uses TRBV20-1 and TRBJ2-7, with TRBD2 matching over 10 bases. CDR3 residues: CSARLAGASEQYF. CDR3 nucleotide sequence: TGCAGTGCTAGACTAGCGGGAGCAAGCGAGCAGTACTTC.